The present T cell receptor beta chain was sequenced within a study of CD8 T cells in Susac syndrome. Worth noting for this clonotype: The antigen is not known.

The CDR3 spans 14 residues. The trim removed 6 bases at V and 8 bases at J, leaving 8 bases unmatched. CDR1 SQVTM and CDR2 ANQGSEA come from the germline V gene. Whole-study results and caveats: Susac-specific public clones were found in both the total CD8+ and the CD8+ TEMRA repertoires, with around 16 in the former and several in the latter.

TCR beta sequencing covered blood CD8+ and CD4+ T cells. Roughly 0.45 to 1 ug RNA was reverse transcribed with random hexamers. TCRdb recomputed calls from the immunoSEQ multiplex PCR reads with MiXCR, one row per CDR3 protein. The repertoire holds more than 100,000 distinct CDR3 sequences, about 94% seen once, with around 0.28% in the top ten. This chain joins TRBV29-1 and TRBJ2-1; 12 bases are a match to TRBD1. What was sequenced was CD8+ T cells from PBMCs. The TCR comes from a human donor with Susac syndrome. The chain's CDR3 is CSVGWGQGADEQFF. Written as DNA, the CDR3 is TGCAGCGTCGGATGGGGACAGGGGGCAGATGAGCAGTTCTTC.